The 9 T cell receptor beta chains below come from one sample, sequenced in a study of regulatory T cells in long-lasting Graves disease. This sample's time point: newly diagnosed GD, antithyroid drugs for less than 3 months. PBMC-derived RNA was used for the TCR library. With iRepertoire HTBI primers and Arm-PCR of CDR3 regions, TCR beta libraries were built. One entry per CDR3 protein, called by TCRdb with MiXCR from the multiplex PCR reads. Here the sample spans 530,000 or so distinct CDR3 sequences, roughly 13% being singletons. A further study also used this sample, focusing on T cells in Graves' hyperthyroidism and ophthalmopathy.

The input for sequencing was peripheral blood mononuclear cells (PBMCs), taken at new diagnosis, from a patient treated with antithyroid drugs. The receptors originated from a man in his thirties or forties with Graves disease.

The V and J genes are TRBV28 and TRBJ1-6; the D is unclear. Trimming removed 8 bases at V and 8 bases at J, with 13 bases between. This CDR3 has 13 amino acids. Germline V gene lookup returns CDR1 MDHEN and CDR2 SYDVKM. The DNA of the CDR3 is TGTGCCAGCGTATCTAACGGGGATTCACCCCTCCACTTT. This encodes CASVSNGDSPLHF.

As regards this clonotype: Without the conserved terminal phenylalanine or tryptophan, this CDR3 likely stems from a read error. The J gene is TRBJ2-1, the V gene TRBV5-1, with 8 bases identical to TRBD2. The trim removed 0 bases at V and 7 bases at J, leaving 3 bases unmatched. Germline V gives CDR1 SGHRS, CDR2 YFSETQ. The CDR3 contains 14 residues. CDR3 nucleotide sequence: TGCGCCAGCAGCTTGGCCGGGAGGGGTAATGAGCAGTTCTCC. This translates into CASSLAGRGNEQFS.

This clonotype was recorded at least ten times. The CDR3 here is CATGEGGQWNEQFF. The CDR3 region has the DNA TGTGCCACGGGAGAGGGGGGACAATGGAATGAGCAGTTCTTC. The chain couples TRBV24-1 to TRBJ2-1; D is perhaps TRBD1 or TRBD2 (6 bases each). The V end lost 10 bases, the J end lost 7 bases, and 19 bases lay between the germline ends. Germline CDR1 KGHDR, CDR2 SFDVKD. This CDR3 spans 14 amino acids.

The chain links TRBV14 to TRBJ2-3; the D call may be TRBD1 or TRBD2 (5 bases each). The V end was cut by 8 bases, the J end by 7 bases, with 19 bases between. Germline-derived CDR1 and CDR2 are SGHDN and FVKESK. This CDR3 spans 14 amino acids. For the CDR3, the DNA is TGTGCCAGCGCGATTCTTCGGGACGGTAATACGCAGTATTTT. Translation gives CASAILRDGNTQYF.

This rearrangement joins TRBV20-1 to TRBJ2-5; possibly TRBD1 or TRBD2 for D (5 bases each). Germline-derived CDR1 and CDR2 are DFQATT and SNEGSKA (reference sequence). V lost 6 bases and J lost 5, with 22 bases in between. This CDR3 is 15 amino acids long. This CDR3 reads CSAGPGAWVGETQYF. CDR3 sequence (DNA): TGCAGTGCGGGCCCCGGGGCTTGGGTTGGGGAGACCCAGTACTTC.

DNA of the CDR3: TGTGCCATCAGATCGACCGGGACTGCCACAGATACGCAGTATTTT. This gives the protein CAIRSTGTATDTQYF. V is TRBV10-3 and J is TRBJ2-3, with D tentatively TRBD2 (6 bases). Germline V gene data show CDR1 as ENHRY and CDR2 as SYGVKD. The V and J ends lost 6 bases and 2 bases respectively, with 15 bases between them. The CDR3 is made up of 15 amino acids.

This clonotype was seen ten or more times. The V and J genes are TRBV12-3 or TRBV12-4 and TRBJ1-1; D unclear. Trimming shortened V by 6 bases and J by 4 bases, and 12 bases separated the two germline ends. The CDR3 loop spans 13 amino acids. The CDR3 sequence: CASRETFSTEAFF. The CDR3 coding sequence is TGTGCCAGCAGAGAGACTTTTTCCACTGAAGCTTTCTTT.

This chain links TRBV29-1 with TRBJ2-1; a weak D match, TRBD2 (5 bases). This CDR3 spans 16 amino acids. Trimming removed 0 bases at V and 0 bases at J, with 12 bases between. Germline CDR1 and CDR2: SQVTM and ANQGSEA. The CDR3 sequence is CSVEDPLASSYNEQFF. The CDR3 nucleotides are TGCAGCGTTGAAGATCCGTTAGCGAGCTCCTACAATGAGCAGTTCTTC.

This clonotype has just a few counts. This chain links TRBV25-1 with TRBJ1-1; 7 positions match TRBD1. Trimming cost V 6 bases and J 2 bases; bases outside gene matches: 9. The CDR3 spans 15 residues. Germline CDR1 and CDR2: MGHDK and SYGVNS. This CDR3 reads CASSEHGTANTEAFF. The CDR3 coding sequence is TGTGCCAGCAGCGAACACGGGACAGCAAACACTGAAGCTTTCTTT.